This T cell receptor (beta chain) was sequenced in a study of shared clonotypes between healthy human individuals. Regarding the study as a whole: Sequencing of the sorted subsets was shown by rarefaction to be incomplete despite large depth. Naive subsets, compared against memory subsets, generally had larger estimated richness values. The generation probabilities recorded for non-shared clonotypes fell below those of clonotypes shared by all four donors.

Samples underwent the assay at deep level. Produced via immunoSEQ multiplex PCR; TCRdb's table is partial and in-frame only. The sample yields around 1.9 million clones, around 93% seen once. Terminally differentiated effector memory CD45RA+ cells were excluded from the naive CD8 cells, which were CD45RO-negative and positively selected for CCR7. Notes on this clone: As yet, its antigen is unknown.

The germline CDR1 and CDR2 sequences are MNHNS and SASEGT. This CDR3 spans 12 amino acids. The V and J ends lost 10 bases and 5 bases, in that order; junction bases with no gene match: 4. The specimen was naive CD8+ T cells from PBMCs. The chain couples TRBV6-1 to TRBJ2-2; 7 bases fit TRBD1. The receptor comes from a man younger than 35 in good health. Some clones in this sample may be carry-over from other donors' samples. CDR3 loop: CAIQGETGELFF. For the CDR3, the DNA is TGTGCCATCCAGGGGGAGACCGGGGAGCTGTTTTTT.